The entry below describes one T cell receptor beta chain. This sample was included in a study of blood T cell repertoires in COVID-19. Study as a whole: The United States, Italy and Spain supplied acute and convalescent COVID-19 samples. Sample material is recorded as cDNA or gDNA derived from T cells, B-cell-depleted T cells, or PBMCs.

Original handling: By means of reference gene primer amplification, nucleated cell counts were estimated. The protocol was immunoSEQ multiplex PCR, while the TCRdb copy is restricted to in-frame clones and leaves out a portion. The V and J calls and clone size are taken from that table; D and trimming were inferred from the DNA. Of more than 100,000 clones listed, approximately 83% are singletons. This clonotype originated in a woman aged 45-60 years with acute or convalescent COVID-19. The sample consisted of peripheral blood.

Here the CDR3 reads CASSFSDRDGGYTF. As DNA, the CDR3 is TGTGCCAGCAGTTTCTCGGACAGGGACGGAGGCTACACCTTC. This chain connects TRBV28 to TRBJ1-2; 8 bases align to TRBD1. Losses at the gene ends were 3 bases for V and 8 bases for J; bases not matched to a gene: 8. Germline V gene data show CDR1 as MDHEN and CDR2 as SYDVKM. The CDR3 runs to 14 residues.